This is a list of T cell receptor beta chains from one sample in a study of CXCR3-negative and CXCR3-positive naive CD8 T cells. TCRdb re-called the 5' RACE reads; one entry per CDR3 protein, DNA not given. The sample data list over 95,000 distinct CDR3 sequences. The material sequenced was naive CXCR3+ CD8+ T cells from blood. Receptors originate from a human donor in good health. Some clones in this sample may be carry-over from other donors' samples. Each CDR3 is given with its conserved first and last residue.

v_gene,j_gene,CDR3aa
TRBV12-3/TRBV12-4,TRBJ2-7,CASSSTGGFDEQYF
TRBV7-3,TRBJ2-7,CASSFASGNYEQYF
TRBV2,TRBJ2-1,CASSEAGTDSSYNEQFF
TRBV7-6,TRBJ1-4,CASSLSPHPEEKLFF
TRBV12-3/TRBV12-4,TRBJ2-3,CASSFRDTQYF
TRBV29-1,TRBJ1-4,CSARTTTNEKLFF
TRBV4-3,TRBJ2-7,CASSQDTAGNYEQYF
TRBV19,TRBJ2-3,CATKLDGISLDTQYF
TRBV4-2,TRBJ2-1,CASSHEDRYNEQFF
TRBV15,TRBJ1-4,CATSNTVGPNEKLFF
TRBV6-5,TRBJ2-7,CASSYGDSVYEQYF
TRBV27,TRBJ2-7,CATAVGGSYEQYF
TRBV28,TRBJ2-7,CASTQFRTGISYEQYF
TRBV21-1,TRBJ2-3,CASIRGHTQYF
TRBV12-3/TRBV12-4,TRBJ1-1,CASSLWDRNTEAFF
TRBV2,TRBJ1-1,CASRDRKNTEAFF
TRBV5-6,TRBJ2-7,CASSLGAQGPTGYEQYF
TRBV6-2/TRBV6-3,TRBJ2-7,CASSGTWEGEQYF
TRBV7-6,TRBJ2-3,CASSLVSSGGTDTQYF
TRBV20-1,TRBJ2-1,CSARTGDYNEQFF
TRBV29-1,TRBJ1-1,CSVPKAQGEAFF
TRBV29-1,TRBJ2-1,CSVESFSGGNEQFF
TRBV19,TRBJ2-1,CASSIDNYNEQFF
TRBV7-9,TRBJ2-1,CASSLGSGASYNEQFF
TRBV6-5,TRBJ2-1,CASSYGGPYNEQFF
TRBV28,TRBJ2-1,CASSWGGSLGNEQFF
TRBV12-3/TRBV12-4,TRBJ2-2,CVSSPWDRLNTGELFF
TRBV10-3,TRBJ2-7,CAISESSAYNGYEQYF
TRBV10-3,TRBJ2-1,CAISDRNEQFF
TRBV12-3/TRBV12-4,TRBJ1-5,CASSHGQGIDQPQHF
TRBV6-5,TRBJ1-2,CASSTDRGYGYTF
TRBV15,TRBJ2-1,CATSRDWGGSYEQFF
TRBV29-1,TRBJ2-3,CSVHHAPGGTDTQYF
TRBV4-1,TRBJ1-2,CASSLTPVPYGYTF
TRBV25-1,TRBJ2-1,CASSGLAGGYEQFF
TRBV28,TRBJ2-7,CASRSIRQGGGDEQYF
TRBV2,TRBJ1-5,CASSDRWSRGQPQHF
TRBV5-5,TRBJ2-1,CASSLVASGGINEQFF
TRBV15,TRBJ1-2,CATSRDFTYGYTF
TRBV7-8,TRBJ2-1,CASSSLAQPGQPTTYYNEQFF
TRBV14,TRBJ1-1,CASSPLMGEHAEAFF
TRBV27,TRBJ2-3,CASSFQTGEGAQYF
TRBV27,TRBJ1-1,CASSSRTGGTEAFF
TRBV12-3/TRBV12-4,TRBJ2-1,CASTTSGLAGGTNYNEQFF
TRBV29-1,TRBJ2-3,CSVEDGRYSTYAQYF
TRBV28,TRBJ2-7,CASTPRASEQYF
TRBV29-1,TRBJ2-3,CSVEGRTSTDTQYF
TRBV29-1,TRBJ2-1,CSVRLAGLNEQFF
TRBV5-1,TRBJ1-5,CASSWDGVGGQPQHF
TRBV2,TRBJ2-7,CASIRGRGSYEQYF
TRBV29-1,TRBJ2-7,CSARGGEAYEQYF
TRBV27,TRBJ1-2,CASRQQGSYGYTF
TRBV7-3,TRBJ2-3,CASSSPLDRAGTDTQYF
TRBV15,TRBJ2-3,CATSNAWDYPRDTQYF
TRBV12-3/TRBV12-4,TRBJ2-1,CASSRPQEKGPLFNNEQFF
TRBV7-9,TRBJ2-7,CASSHPWQGAGYEQYF
TRBV10-1,TRBJ2-3,CASSGGLAGEPSPDTQCF
TRBV7-9,TRBJ2-3,CASSPPNSGGTDTQYF
TRBV7-2,TRBJ2-7,CASSLALDLLNEQYF
TRBV15,TRBJ1-1,CATSRDSAVNTEAFF